This T cell receptor beta chain emerged from a study of identical twins. Study observations and caveats: Out-of-frame TCR alpha sharing observed in monozygotic twins exceeded model estimates. Conclusions were based on cross-sectional statistical analysis, without following the same donors. With abundant cord blood beta clonotypes, insertions were fewer; memory repertoires showed no such pattern.

Trimming at V came to 6 bases and at J to 3 bases, leaving 5 bases not matched to a gene. Germline CDR1 MDHEN, CDR2 SYDVKM. The CDR3 covers 13 residues. TCRdb reprocessed the 5' RACE reads via MiXCR and lists one record per CDR3 protein. The sample shows hundreds of thousands of distinct CDR3 sequences, about 12% of them seen only once. Healthy Caucasians, and only they, were the donors. Regarding this clonotype: Its cognate antigen is unknown.

This same sample was also taken into another study, of yellow fever vaccine responses in identical twins.

Source material: PBMCs. The chain combines TRBV28 with TRBJ2-7, with 7 bases lining up with TRBD1. The TCR originated in a young woman in good health. CDR3 coding DNA: TGTGCCAGCAGGAAGACAGGGAACTACGAGCAGTACTTC. Amino acid sequence: CASRKTGNYEQYF.